The T cell receptor (beta chain) under discussion was sequenced for a study of monozygotic twins with inflammatory bowel disease (dated by TCRdb to about 2019). Study-level background: The full study comprised 28 monozygotic twin pairs: nine German pairs (four IBD-concordant, five IBD-discordant) and 19 IBD-discordant Danish pairs. Disease-associated traits were sought mainly through comparisons between IBD patients and their genetically identical healthy co-twins within discordant pairs. Each individual had, on average, about 151 000 unique TCRalpha sequences and 181 000 unique TCRbeta sequences available for analysis.

Results and caveats for the whole study, not just this receptor: Different T cell subtypes could not be distinguished in the analysis. Because patients were on differing immunosuppressive treatments, the repertoires may have picked up extra background noise and inter-individual variability. IBD patients shared fewer clonotypes with other individuals than healthy twins did, most markedly in patients showing signs of disease activity. No single strong signal or clonotype linked to IBD turned up in the results, so the idea that one exists was not supported. Repertoire similarity did not differ between concordant and discordant twins, which could be due to limited statistical power. TCRbeta repertoire diversity, by inverse Simpson index, was decreased in IBD patients compared with their healthy co-twins.

A roughly 2.4 ml peripheral blood sample was drawn into PAXgene tubes per donor and stored at -80°C. Without any T cell sorting, total RNA was extracted from whole blood using the PAXgene blood miRNA kit on an automated QIAcube. Peripheral blood from monozygotic twin pairs concordant or discordant for inflammatory bowel disease was subjected to deep TCRalpha and TCRbeta repertoire profiling with unique molecular barcoding. Smoking habits were recorded for all twin pairs, and each individual was classified as a current, former or never smoker. The library was made by 5' RACE. The input for every TCR library was 3,500 to 4,500 ng of total RNA. For each sample, cDNA synthesis was carried out in eight separate reactions using SMARTScribe reverse transcriptase. During cDNA synthesis, template switching was used to introduce unique molecular identifiers that contained a 6-nucleotide sample barcode. Two nested PCRs of approximately 16 and 10 cycles amplified the TCRalpha and TCRbeta cDNA, and bead purification followed each PCR. Before amplification, cDNA was treated with uracil DNA-glycosylase and purified using the QIAquick PCR purification kit. The second PCR added Illumina TruSeq-compatible adapters along with sample-specific barcodes. Library quality and concentration were checked on TapeStation and Qubit, and libraries were pooled at around 5 ng each. Pooled libraries were sequenced on an Illumina HiSeq2500 single-index Rapid Run with 2 x 100 bp reads and custom sequencing primers. The study's own analysis went as follows. PCR and sequencing errors were corrected by UMI-based consensus assembly using MiGEC version 1.2.6. MiXCR version 2.1.1 was used for V(D)J alignment, clonotype assembly and CDR3 extraction. To normalise gene usage, clonotype sharing and MAIT/NKT TCR abundance, the top 1000, 10 000 and 20 000 clonotypes in each sample were analysed. Diversity was computed as the inverse Simpson index with the vegan R package after downsampling to 27 000 UMIs. Paired Mann-Whitney U tests were applied to discordant twin pairs, with Benjamini-Hochberg correction for multiple testing. Reprocessed by TCRdb, the reads give a single entry per CDR3 protein sequence, without DNA. The V and J calls, along with clone size, are taken from TCRdb and not from the paper's own processing. The sample's table covers 350,000 to 500,000 distinct CDR3 sequences. The ten largest account for roughly 2.3% of the sample.

According to the germline V gene, CDR1 reads MNHEY and CDR2 reads SVGAGI. Reading from cysteine to phenylalanine, the CDR3 counts 13 amino acids. No nucleotide data were recorded. With respect to this clonotype: What antigen it recognizes has not been identified.

This clonotype originated in a human donor with ulcerative colitis or Crohn's disease, or a healthy co-twin of an affected twin (not recorded which). The rearrangement joined TRBV6-5 to TRBJ1-1; TCRdb reports TRBD1, a call that lacks DNA to check it against. The sequenced material came from blood. The CDR3: CASSFLQGTEAFF.